This T cell receptor beta chain was captured in a study of CXCR3-negative and CXCR3-positive naive CD8 T cells. Libraries were UMI-labeled 5' RACE TRB cDNA. TCRdb reprocessed the 5' RACE reads and keeps a single row for each CDR3 protein, giving no DNA. This specimen shows 7,500 to 9,500 distinct CDR3 sequences; the ten leading clones hold approximately 1.9%. In terms of frequency, this clonotype is medium-sized (0.01 to 0.1%). Its antigen is not identified. The germline CDR1 and CDR2 sequences are KGHSH and LQKENI. The CDR3 is 15 amino acids. Overall study findings and caveats: In naive cells, CXCR3-negative and CXCR3-positive subsets had similar TRBV-TRBJ usage; memory cells differed.

The clonotype originates from a human donor in good health. Some clones in this sample may be carry-over from other donors' samples. Sequencing was carried out using naive CXCR3- CD8+ T cells from blood. Subset defined: CD45RO-CCR7+CD27+CD95- naive CD8+ T cells lacking CXCR3 (TNR3-). The chain carries TRBV18 and TRBJ2-1; TCRdb names TRBD1, which stays unverified in the absence of DNA. The CDR3 spells CASSTGTGVLDEQFF.